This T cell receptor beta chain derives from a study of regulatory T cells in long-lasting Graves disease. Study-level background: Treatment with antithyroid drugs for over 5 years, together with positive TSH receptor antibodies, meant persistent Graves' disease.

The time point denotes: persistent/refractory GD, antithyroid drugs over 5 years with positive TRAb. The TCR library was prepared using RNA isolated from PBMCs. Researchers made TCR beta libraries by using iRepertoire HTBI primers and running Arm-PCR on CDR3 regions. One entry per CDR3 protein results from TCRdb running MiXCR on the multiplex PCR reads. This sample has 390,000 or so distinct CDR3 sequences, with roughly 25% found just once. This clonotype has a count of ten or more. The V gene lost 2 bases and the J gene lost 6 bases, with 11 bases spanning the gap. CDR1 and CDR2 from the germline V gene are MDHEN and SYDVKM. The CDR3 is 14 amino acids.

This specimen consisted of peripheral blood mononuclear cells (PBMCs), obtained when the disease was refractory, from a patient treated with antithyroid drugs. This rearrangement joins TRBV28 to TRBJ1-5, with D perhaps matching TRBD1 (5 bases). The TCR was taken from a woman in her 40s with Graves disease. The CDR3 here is CASSLGAMGQPQHF. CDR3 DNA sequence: TGTGCCAGCAGTTTAGGGGCCATGGGTCAGCCCCAGCATTTT.